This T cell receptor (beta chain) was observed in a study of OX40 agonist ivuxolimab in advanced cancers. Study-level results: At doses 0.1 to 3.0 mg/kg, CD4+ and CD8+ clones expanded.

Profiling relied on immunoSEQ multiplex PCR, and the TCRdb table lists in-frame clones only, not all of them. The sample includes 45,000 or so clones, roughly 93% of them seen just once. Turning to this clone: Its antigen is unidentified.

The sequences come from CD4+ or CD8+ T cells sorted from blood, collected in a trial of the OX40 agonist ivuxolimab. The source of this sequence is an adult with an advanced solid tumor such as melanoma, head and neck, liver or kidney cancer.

CDR3 bases: TGTGCCAGCAGCCTACAGGGTCTCGAACTTACAGATACGCAGTATTTT. This sequence encodes CASSLQGLELTDTQYF. The V call is TRBV7-8, the J call TRBJ2-3; TRBD1 might be the D (6 bases). Deletions cut 5 bases from V and 3 bases from J, with 18 bases between. This CDR3 has 16 amino acids. Germline CDR1 is SGHVS and CDR2 is FQNEAQ. The whole variable domain, remainder taken from reference TRBV7-8 and TRBJ2-3, is GAGVSQSPRYKVAKRGQDVALRCDPISGHVSLFWYQQALGQGPEFLTYFQNEAQLDKSGLPSDRFFAERPEGSVSTLKIQRTQQEDSAVYLCASSLQGLELTDTQYFGPGTRLTVL.